What follows are 16 T cell receptor beta chains derived from one specimen sequenced in a study of blood T cell repertoires in COVID-19. Sequencing used immunoSEQ multiplex PCR; TCRdb keeps in-frame clones, though not all of them. Of fewer than 15,000 clones detected, over 75% appear once; the ten largest clones hold 25% to 35%. Sequenced: peripheral blood. The receptor source for this set is a human donor in a cohort sampled during active COVID-19.

This chain joins TRBV6-5 and TRBJ2-1, with D perhaps matching TRBD2 (5 bases). Trimming removed 2 bases at V and 7 bases at J, with 6 bases between. The germline gives CDR1 MNHEY, CDR2 SVGAGI. CDR3 size: 12 residues. CDR3 region: CASSYPGNEQFF. The CDR3 DNA is TGTGCCAGCAGTTACCCGGGGAATGAGCAGTTCTTC.

This clone appeared many times. The genes are TRBV2 and TRBJ2-3; TRBD2 matches 10 bases. The CDR3 runs 18 residues. The germline CDR1 and CDR2 sequences are SNHLY and FYNNEI. V lost 5 bases and J lost 2; bases outside the gene matches: 13. The CDR3 loop reads CASSSSVGLAENTDTQYF. CDR3 DNA: TGTGCCAGCAGTTCTTCCGTCGGACTAGCGGAGAACACAGATACGCAGTATTTT.

This chain connects TRBV5-1 to TRBJ1-2; 7 bases agree with TRBD1. This CDR3 region has 15 residues. Germline lookup yields CDR1 SGHRS and CDR2 YFSETQ. The V and J ends lost 2 bases and 2 bases, in that order; junction bases with no gene match: 6. CDR3 coding DNA: TGCGCCAGCAGCTTCCTCAAACAGGGGAACTATGGCTACACCTTC. Translating it yields CASSFLKQGNYGYTF.

This clone counts as hyperexpanded. The genes are TRBV28 and TRBJ2-5, with 10 nucleotides matching TRBD2. Germline V CDR1 and CDR2: MDHEN, SYDVKM. J gave up 3 bases and V 4 bases, and 11 bases lay outside the gene matches. There are 17 residues in the CDR3. Here the CDR3 DNA reads TGTGCCAGCAGTTCGGGACTAGCGTTGGTTTCGGAAGAGACCCAGTACTTC. Translation: CASSSGLALVSEETQYF.

The chain has TRBV7-3 and TRBJ2-1; TRBD1 matches 12 bases. J lost 3 bases, V lost 5 bases, and 11 bases had no gene match. The germline V gene encodes CDR1 SGHTA and CDR2 FQGTGA. The CDR3 extends over 18 amino acids. CDR3 amino acids: CASSRGQGAASGYNEQFF. As DNA, the CDR3 is TGTGCCAGCAGCCGGGGACAGGGGGCAGCTAGCGGCTACAATGAGCAGTTCTTC.

V is TRBV27 and J is TRBJ1-5; D is possibly TRBD1 (5 bases). Germline lookup yields CDR1 MNHEY and CDR2 SMNVEV (reference sequence). The CDR3 is 12 residues long. Trimming took off 2 bases at V and 6 bases at J, with 5 bases between the two ends. CDR3 in DNA: TGTGCCAGCAGTTTAAGGGGTCAGCCCCAGCATTTT. Amino acids: CASSLRGQPQHF.

The V call is TRBV18, the J call TRBJ2-7; a weak D match, TRBD2 (5 bases). The CDR3 loop spans 15 amino acids. V was shortened by 3 bases and J by 0 bases, with 12 bases between the two germline ends. Per the germline V gene, CDR1 is KGHSH and CDR2 is LQKENI. Here the CDR3 reads CASSPVGTSSYEQYF. CDR3 nucleotide sequence: TGTGCCAGCTCACCTGTCGGAACTAGCTCCTACGAGCAGTACTTC.

This clone was picked up a small number of times. The chain links TRBV7-2 to TRBJ2-7, with TRBD2 identical over 12 bases. CDR1 is SGHTA and CDR2 is FQGNSA in the germline V gene. The CDR3 consists of 17 residues. The V gene end was trimmed by 5 bases and the J gene end by 2 bases; junction bases not matched to a gene: 10. In DNA form, the CDR3 reads TGTGCCAGCAGCCCTAGGACTAGCGGGATCGATCCCTACGAGCAGTACTTC. This codes for CASSPRTSGIDPYEQYF.

This chain links TRBV28 with TRBJ1-1, with 9 bases that match TRBD1. Germline assignment: CDR1 MDHEN and CDR2 SYDVKM. The CDR3 has 19 amino acids. With 7 bases clipped from V and 0 bases from J, the junction kept 18 bases outside the gene matches. The CDR3 coding sequence is TGTGCCAGCACCCTCCTGGAACCACAGGGGGCGGTTATGAACACTGAAGCTTTCTTT. It translates to CASTLLEPQGAVMNTEAFF.

V is TRBV19 and J is TRBJ2-1; no firm D call. CDR3 length: 14 amino acids. The germline V gene has CDR1 LNHDA and CDR2 SQIVND (reference sequence). Trimming pared 0 bases from V and 8 bases from J, leaving 11 bases between. In nucleotides, the CDR3 is TGTGCCAGTAGTATAGAGGCTACGCGGCATGAGCAGTTCTTC. Translated: CASSIEATRHEQFF.

V is TRBV4-2 and J is TRBJ2-1; possibly TRBD2 for D (8 bases). CDR1 and CDR2 (germline): LGHNA, YNFKEQ. The CDR3 sequence is 17 residues long. The V gene lost 4 bases and the J gene lost 7 bases, with 23 bases spanning the gap. The CDR3 coding sequence is TGTGCCAGCAGCCCAAGTGGGGACAGCGGGAGTGGTAATGAGCAGTTCTTC. This codes for CASSPSGDSGSGNEQFF.

This chain connects TRBV12-3 or TRBV12-4 to TRBJ2-7; TRBD2 matches at 11 bases. The CDR3 totals 13 residues. Trimming took 6 bases from V and 3 from J; bases not matched to a gene: 1. CDR3 in amino acids: CASRGLAGYEQYF. The DNA for the CDR3 is TGTGCCAGCAGAGGACTAGCGGGCTACGAGCAGTACTTC.

The chain recombines TRBV4-3 with TRBJ1-1; a possible D gene is TRBD1 (6 bases). V lost 2 bases and J lost 1, with 17 bases in between. Germline V CDR1 and CDR2: LGHNA, YSLEER. CDR3 length: 17 residues. CDR3 DNA: TGCGCCAGCAGCCAAACCCAGGCAGGGGCAGGGAACACTGAAGCTTTCTTT. It is translated as CASSQTQAGAGNTEAFF.

The V call is TRBV29-1, the J call TRBJ1-2; D might be TRBD1 (5 bases). Germline assignment: CDR1 SQVTM and CDR2 ANQGSEA. Trimming shortened V by 0 bases and J by 3 bases, and 5 bases separated the two germline ends. CDR3 length: 12 residues. As DNA, the CDR3 is TGCAGCGTTGAAGACAGGGACTATGGCTACACCTTC. Translated: CSVEDRDYGYTF.

This sequence joins TRBV2 and TRBJ2-2; D uncertain. This CDR3 comprises 16 residues. V was clipped by 5 bases and J by 2 bases, with 15 bases between them. CDR1 SNHLY and CDR2 FYNNEI come from the germline V gene. CDR3 sequence reads: CASSLRLLPNTGELFF. Here the CDR3 DNA reads TGTGCCAGCAGTCTCCGACTCCTCCCTAACACCGGGGAGCTGTTTTTT.

This chain joins TRBV15 and TRBJ2-7, with 8 bases fitting TRBD2. Per the germline V gene, CDR1 is LNHNV and CDR2 is YYDKDF (reference sequence). The CDR3 spans 15 residues. V lost 3 bases, J lost 2 bases, and 6 bases stayed unmatched. CDR3 in DNA: TGTGCCACCAGCAGGGAGCGGGAGCCGACCTACGAGCAGTACTTC. Protein sequence: CATSREREPTYEQYF.